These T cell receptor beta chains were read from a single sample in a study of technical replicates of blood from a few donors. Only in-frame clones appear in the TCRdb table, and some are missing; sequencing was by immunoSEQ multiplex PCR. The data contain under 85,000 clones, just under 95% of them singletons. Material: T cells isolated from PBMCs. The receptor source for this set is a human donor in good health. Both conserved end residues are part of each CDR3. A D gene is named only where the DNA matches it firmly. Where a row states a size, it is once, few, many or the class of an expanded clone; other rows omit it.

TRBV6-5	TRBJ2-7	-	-	TGTGCCAGCAGTTACGGCTTGGGACTCGATACCTACGAGCAGTACTTC	CASSYGLGLDTYEQYF
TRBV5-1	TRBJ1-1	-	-	TGCGCCAGCAGCTTGTTCGAGGTTACCACTGAAGCTTTCTTT	CASSLFEVTTEAFF
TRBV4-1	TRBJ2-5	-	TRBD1	TGCGCCAGCAGCCAACAGGGGGCTTATGAGACCCAGTACTTC	CASSQQGAYETQYF
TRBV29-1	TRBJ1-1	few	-	TGCAGCGTTGGACGGGACACTAACACTGAAGCTTTCTTT	CSVGRDTNTEAFF
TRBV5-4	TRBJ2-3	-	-	TGTGCCAGCAGCTTGGTTAATAGCGGTCCAGATACGCAGTATTTT	CASSLVNSGPDTQYF
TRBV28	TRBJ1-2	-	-	TGTGCCAGCAGTCCCGACAGGATTGGAGGCTACACCTTC	CASSPDRIGGYTF
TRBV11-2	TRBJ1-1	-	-	TGTGCCAGCAGCTTAGGTGAGAGGGGGGGAGCTTTCTTT	CASSLGERGGAFF
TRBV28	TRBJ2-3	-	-	TGTGCCAGCAGTTTCCCTCAAACAGGGAGACTAAGCACAGATACGCAGTATTTT	CASSFPQTGRLSTDTQYF
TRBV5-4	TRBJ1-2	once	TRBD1	TGTGCCAGCAGCCTAGACAGGGGCTCTGGCTACACCTTC	CASSLDRGSGYTF
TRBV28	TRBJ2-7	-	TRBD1	TGTGCCAGCAGTTTTTACAGGGGGCAAGCACGCGAGCAGTACTTC	CASSFYRGQAREQYF
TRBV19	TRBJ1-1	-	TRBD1	TGTGCCACTAATCCAGGGGGCAAGGCTTTCTTT	CATNPGGKAFF